The 7 T cell receptor beta chains below all came from one sample that was sequenced in a study of control samples from healthy donors and cancer patients. Clones were sequenced by immunoSEQ multiplex PCR, and TCRdb holds only the in-frame ones, with some missing. The sample lists about 60,000 clones, 90% to 97% occurring once. Sequenced material: blood. The receptor set was obtained from a woman aged 18-29 years in good health.

The chain combines TRBV29-1 with TRBJ1-2; 8 bases map to TRBD1. The germline V gene encodes CDR1 SQVTM and CDR2 ANQGSEA. Trimming took 5 bases from V and 6 from J; bases not matched to a gene: 11. The CDR3 has 14 amino acids. CDR3 protein: CSVHPTGAVDGYTF. The CDR3 DNA sequence: TGCAGCGTTCACCCGACAGGGGCGGTGGATGGCTACACCTTC.

The J gene is TRBJ1-3, the V gene TRBV28; a possible D gene is TRBD1 (5 bases). The CDR3 totals 13 residues. Germline V gene sequence: CDR1 MDHEN, CDR2 SYDVKM. V was trimmed by 11 bases and J by 4 bases, leaving 15 bases between them. CDR3 amino acids: CASGGGTGNTIYF. As DNA, the CDR3 is TGTGCCTCTGGGGGGGGGACCGGAAACACCATATATTTT.

V and J are TRBV6-4 and TRBJ2-2, with 10 bases matching TRBD2. CDR1 and CDR2 from the germline V gene are MRHNA and SNTAGT. The CDR3 consists of 17 residues. Trimming cost V 0 bases and J 6 bases; bases outside gene matches: 7. CDR3 region: CASSDSSSGGPPGELFF. The CDR3 DNA reads as TGTGCCAGCAGTGACTCGAGTAGCGGGGGGCCCCCCGGGGAGCTGTTTTTT.

The chain employs TRBV6-5 and TRBJ2-1; maybe TRBD1 (5 bases). From germline, CDR1 is MNHEY and CDR2 SVGAGI. Trimming removed 7 bases from V and 6 bases from J, with 13 bases in between. The CDR3 totals 13 residues. This chain's CDR3 is CASKRRELNEQFF. Written as DNA, the CDR3 is TGTGCCAGCAAACGCAGGGAACTCAATGAGCAGTTCTTC.

This clone was found once. V and J are TRBV5-1 and TRBJ2-1, with 9 bases fitting TRBD1. CDR3 size: 13 residues. Germline CDR1 reads SGHRS; CDR2 reads YFSETQ. V shed 4 bases, J shed 8 bases, and the junction held 4 bases outside the gene matches. The CDR3 protein is CASSRDRADEQFF. CDR3 in DNA: TGCGCCAGCAGCCGGGACAGGGCGGATGAGCAGTTCTTC.

The rearrangement uses TRBV4-2 and TRBJ1-2; D is unresolved. V dropped 0 bases and J dropped 0 bases, with 11 bases sitting between them. Germline V gene data show CDR1 as LGHNA and CDR2 as YNFKEQ. The CDR3 loop spans 16 amino acids. The CDR3 coding sequence is TGTGCCAGCAGCCAAGAAGTAGGCTTTTCTAACTATGGCTACACCTTC. Translation: CASSQEVGFSNYGYTF.

The chain has TRBV5-4 and TRBJ2-5, with TRBD2 matching 7 bases. The CDR3 covers 12 residues. The V gene end was trimmed by 4 bases and the J gene end by 3 bases; junction bases not matched to a gene: 0. Germline CDR1 and CDR2: SGHNT and YYREEE (reference sequence). CDR3 sequence: CASSLAEETQYF. The CDR3 DNA sequence: TGTGCCAGCAGCCTAGCGGAAGAGACCCAGTACTTC. Combining the CDR3 with reference TRBV5-4 and TRBJ2-5 gives the whole variable domain ETGVTQSPTHLIKTRGQQVTLRCSSQSGHNTVSWYQQALGQGPQFIFQYYREEENGRGNFPPRFSGLQFPNYSSELNVNALELDDSALYLCASSLAEETQYFGPGTRLLVL.